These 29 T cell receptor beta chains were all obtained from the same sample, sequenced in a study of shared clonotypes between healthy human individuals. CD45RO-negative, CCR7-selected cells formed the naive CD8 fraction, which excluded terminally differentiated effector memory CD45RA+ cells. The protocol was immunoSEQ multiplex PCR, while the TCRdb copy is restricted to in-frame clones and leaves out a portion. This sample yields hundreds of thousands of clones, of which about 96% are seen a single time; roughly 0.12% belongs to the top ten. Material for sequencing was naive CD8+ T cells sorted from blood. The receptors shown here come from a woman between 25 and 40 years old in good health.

The DNA of the CDR3 is TGTGCCAGCAGACGTCCCTACACCCCCGGGGAGCTGTTTTTT. This sequence encodes CASRRPYTPGELFF. This chain connects TRBV27 to TRBJ2-2; D is unresolved. The V gene's germline CDR1 is MNHEY and CDR2 SMNVEV (reference sequence). Trimming shortened V by 6 bases and J by 6 bases, and 14 bases separated the two germline ends. The length of the CDR3 is 14 residues.

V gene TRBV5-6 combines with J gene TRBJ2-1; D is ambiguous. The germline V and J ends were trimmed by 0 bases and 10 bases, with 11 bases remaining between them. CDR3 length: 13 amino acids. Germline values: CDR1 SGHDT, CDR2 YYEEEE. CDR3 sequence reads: CASSLGHPGEQFF. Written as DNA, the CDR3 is TGTGCCAGCAGCTTGGGGCACCCTGGGGAGCAGTTCTTC.

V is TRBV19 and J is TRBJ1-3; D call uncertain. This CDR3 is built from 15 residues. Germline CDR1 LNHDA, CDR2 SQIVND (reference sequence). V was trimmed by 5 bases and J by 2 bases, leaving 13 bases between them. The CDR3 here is CASSVSWGAGNTIYF. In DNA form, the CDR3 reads TGTGCCAGTAGTGTCTCCTGGGGAGCTGGAAACACCATATATTTT.

The CDR3 bases are TGTGCCAGCAGCTTACAGGTAGCGGGGGAAGAGACCCAGTACTTC. It encodes CASSLQVAGEETQYF. This chain links TRBV5-4 with TRBJ2-5; TRBD2 agrees at 9 bases. CDR3 size: 15 residues. The V gene's germline CDR1 is SGHNT and CDR2 YYREEE (reference sequence). V gave up 2 bases and J gave up 3 bases; unmatched junction bases: 5.

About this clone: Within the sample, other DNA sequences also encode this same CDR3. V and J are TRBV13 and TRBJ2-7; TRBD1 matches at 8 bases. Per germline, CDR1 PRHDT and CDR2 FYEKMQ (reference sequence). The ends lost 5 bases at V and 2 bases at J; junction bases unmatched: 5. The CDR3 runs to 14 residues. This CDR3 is CASSLGQGAYEQYF. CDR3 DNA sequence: TGTGCCAGCAGCCTCGGACAGGGAGCCTACGAGCAGTACTTC. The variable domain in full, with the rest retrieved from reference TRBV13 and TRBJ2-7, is AAGVIQSPRHLIKEKRETATLKCYPIPRHDTVYWYQQGPGQDPQFLISFYEKMQSDKGSIPDRFSAQQFSDYHSELNMSSLELGDSALYFCASSLGQGAYEQYFGPGTRLTVT.

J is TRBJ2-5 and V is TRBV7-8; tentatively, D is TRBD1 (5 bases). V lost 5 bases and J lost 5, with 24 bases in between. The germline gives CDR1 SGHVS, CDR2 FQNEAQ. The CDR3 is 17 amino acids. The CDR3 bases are TGTGCCAGCAGCGGAAAAATTCAGGGCCGATTCGAGGAGACCCAGTACTTC. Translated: CASSGKIQGRFEETQYF.

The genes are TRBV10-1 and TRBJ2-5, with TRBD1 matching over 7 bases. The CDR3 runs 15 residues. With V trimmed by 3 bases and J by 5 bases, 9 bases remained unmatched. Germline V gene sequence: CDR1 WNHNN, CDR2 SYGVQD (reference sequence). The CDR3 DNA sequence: TGCGCCAGCAGTGATGGTTCAGGGGGTGTGGAGACCCAGTACTTC. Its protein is CASSDGSGGVETQYF.

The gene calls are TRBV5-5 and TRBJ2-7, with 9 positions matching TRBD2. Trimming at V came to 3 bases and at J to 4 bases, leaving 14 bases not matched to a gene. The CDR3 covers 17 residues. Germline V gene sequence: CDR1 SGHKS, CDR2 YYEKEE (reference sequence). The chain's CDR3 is CASSWGSGSGRPYEQYF. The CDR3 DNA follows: TGTGCCAGCAGCTGGGGGTCGGGTAGCGGGAGACCGTACGAGCAGTACTTC.

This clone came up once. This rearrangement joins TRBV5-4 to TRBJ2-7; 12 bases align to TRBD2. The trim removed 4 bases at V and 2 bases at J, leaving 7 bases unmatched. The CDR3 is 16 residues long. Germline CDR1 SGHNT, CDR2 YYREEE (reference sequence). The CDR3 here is CASSQDGLAGTYEQYF. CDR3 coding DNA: TGTGCCAGCAGCCAAGACGGACTAGCGGGAACCTACGAGCAGTACTTC.

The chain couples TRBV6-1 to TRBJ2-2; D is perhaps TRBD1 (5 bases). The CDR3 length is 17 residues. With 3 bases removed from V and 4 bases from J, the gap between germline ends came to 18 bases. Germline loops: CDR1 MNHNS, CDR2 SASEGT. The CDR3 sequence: CASSDRARLVRTGELFF. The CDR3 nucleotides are TGTGCCAGCAGTGACAGGGCTCGCTTAGTTCGCACCGGGGAGCTGTTTTTT.

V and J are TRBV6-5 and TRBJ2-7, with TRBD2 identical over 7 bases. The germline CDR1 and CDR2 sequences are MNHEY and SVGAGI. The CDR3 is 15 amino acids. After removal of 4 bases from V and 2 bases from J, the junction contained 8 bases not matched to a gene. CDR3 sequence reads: CASSSGAGAAYEQYF. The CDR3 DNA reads TGTGCCAGCAGTTCTGGTGCGGGAGCTGCCTACGAGCAGTACTTC.

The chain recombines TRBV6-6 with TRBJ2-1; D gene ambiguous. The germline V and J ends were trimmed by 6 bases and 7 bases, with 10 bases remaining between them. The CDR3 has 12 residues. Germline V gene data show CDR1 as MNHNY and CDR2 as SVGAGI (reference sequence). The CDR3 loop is CASSYAGNEQFF. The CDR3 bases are TGTGCCAGCAGCTACGCAGGAAATGAGCAGTTCTTC.

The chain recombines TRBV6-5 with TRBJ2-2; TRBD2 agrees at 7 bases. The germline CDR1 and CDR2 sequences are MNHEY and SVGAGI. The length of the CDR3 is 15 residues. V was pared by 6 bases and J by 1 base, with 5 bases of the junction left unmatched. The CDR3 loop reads CASRRERGNTGELFF. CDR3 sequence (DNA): TGTGCCAGCAGGCGGGAGCGGGGGAACACCGGGGAGCTGTTTTTT.

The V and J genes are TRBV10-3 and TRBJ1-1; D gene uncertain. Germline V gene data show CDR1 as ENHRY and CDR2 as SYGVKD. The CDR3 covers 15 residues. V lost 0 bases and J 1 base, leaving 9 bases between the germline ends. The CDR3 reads CAISESVATNTEAFF. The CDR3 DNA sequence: TGTGCCATCAGTGAGTCGGTGGCAACGAACACTGAAGCTTTCTTT.

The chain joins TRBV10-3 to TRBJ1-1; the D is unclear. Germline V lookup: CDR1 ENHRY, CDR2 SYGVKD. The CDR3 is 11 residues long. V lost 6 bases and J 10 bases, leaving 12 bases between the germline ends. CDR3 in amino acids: CAIRGPEAAFF. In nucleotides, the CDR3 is TGTGCCATCAGAGGCCCCGAGGCAGCTTTCTTT.

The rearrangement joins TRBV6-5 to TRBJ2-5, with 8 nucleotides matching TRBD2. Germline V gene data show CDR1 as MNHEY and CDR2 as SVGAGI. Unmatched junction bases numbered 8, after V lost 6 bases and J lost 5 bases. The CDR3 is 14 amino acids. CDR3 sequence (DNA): TGTGCCAGCAGCCGGCGGGAGGAGAGCGAGACCCAGTACTTC. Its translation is CASSRREESETQYF.

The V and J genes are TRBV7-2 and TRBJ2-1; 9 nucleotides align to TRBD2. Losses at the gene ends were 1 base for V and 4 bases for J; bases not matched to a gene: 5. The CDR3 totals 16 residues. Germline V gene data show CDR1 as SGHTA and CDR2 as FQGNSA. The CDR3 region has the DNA TGTGCCAGCAGCTTAGTGTCTAGCGGGGCTTACAATGAGCAGTTCTTC. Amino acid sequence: CASSLVSSGAYNEQFF.

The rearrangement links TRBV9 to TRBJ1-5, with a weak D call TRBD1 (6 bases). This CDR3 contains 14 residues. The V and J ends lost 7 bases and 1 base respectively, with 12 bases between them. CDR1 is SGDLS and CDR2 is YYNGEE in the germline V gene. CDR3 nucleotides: TGTGCCAGCGCCCGGGGGACAAGCAATCAGCCCCAGCATTTT. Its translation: CASARGTSNQPQHF.

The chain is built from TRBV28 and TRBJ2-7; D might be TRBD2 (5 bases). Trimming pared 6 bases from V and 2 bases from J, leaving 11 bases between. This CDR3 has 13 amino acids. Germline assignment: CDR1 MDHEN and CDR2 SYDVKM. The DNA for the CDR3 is TGTGCCAGCAGATTGGGTAGCGCCTACGAGCAGTACTTC. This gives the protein CASRLGSAYEQYF.

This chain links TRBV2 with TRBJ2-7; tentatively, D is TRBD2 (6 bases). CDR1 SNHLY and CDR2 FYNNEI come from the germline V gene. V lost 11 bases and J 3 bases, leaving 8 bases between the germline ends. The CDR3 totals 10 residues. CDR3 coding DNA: TGTGCCTGGAGGGACTACGAGCAGTACTTC. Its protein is CAWRDYEQYF.

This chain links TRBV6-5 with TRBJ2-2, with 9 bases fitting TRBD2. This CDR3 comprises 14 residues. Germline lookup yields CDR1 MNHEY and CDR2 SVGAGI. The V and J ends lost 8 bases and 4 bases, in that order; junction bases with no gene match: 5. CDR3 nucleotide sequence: TGTGCCAGCCGGGCTAGCGGGACCACCGGGGAGCTGTTTTTT. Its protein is CASRASGTTGELFF.

The CDR3 loop is CASRSSRDSTYNEQFF. The CDR3 DNA follows: TGTGCCAGCAGATCCTCCCGGGACAGTACCTACAATGAGCAGTTCTTC. The chain employs TRBV27 and TRBJ2-1; TRBD1 matches at 7 bases. The germline V gene has CDR1 MNHEY and CDR2 SMNVEV (reference sequence). V trimming: 6 bases; J trimming: 2 bases; junction bases outside the gene matches: 10. The CDR3 loop spans 16 amino acids.

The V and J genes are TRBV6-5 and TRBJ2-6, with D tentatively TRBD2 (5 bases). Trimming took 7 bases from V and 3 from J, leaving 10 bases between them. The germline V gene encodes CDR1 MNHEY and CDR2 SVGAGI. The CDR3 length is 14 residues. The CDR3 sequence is CASNEGFGANVLTF. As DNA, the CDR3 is TGTGCCAGCAACGAGGGCTTTGGGGCCAACGTCCTGACTTTC.

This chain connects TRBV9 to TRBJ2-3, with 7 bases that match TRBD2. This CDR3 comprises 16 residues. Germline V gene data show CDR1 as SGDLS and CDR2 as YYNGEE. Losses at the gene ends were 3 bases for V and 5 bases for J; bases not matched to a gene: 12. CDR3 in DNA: TGTGCCAGCAGCGGGGAGGGGACTAACAATAGAGATACGCAGTATTTT. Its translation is CASSGEGTNNRDTQYF.

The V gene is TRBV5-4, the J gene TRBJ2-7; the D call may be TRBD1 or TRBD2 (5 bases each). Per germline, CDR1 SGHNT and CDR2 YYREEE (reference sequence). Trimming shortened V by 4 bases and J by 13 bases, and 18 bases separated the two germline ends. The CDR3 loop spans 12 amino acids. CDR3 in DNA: TGTGCCAGCAGCCCAACCCCGGGACGGAATTACTTC. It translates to CASSPTPGRNYF. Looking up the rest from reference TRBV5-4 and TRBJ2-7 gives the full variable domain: ETGVTQSPTHLIKTRGQQVTLRCSSQSGHNTVSWYQQALGQGPQFIFQYYREEENGRGNFPPRFSGLQFPNYSSELNVNALELDDSALYLCASSPTPGRNYFGPGTRLTVT.

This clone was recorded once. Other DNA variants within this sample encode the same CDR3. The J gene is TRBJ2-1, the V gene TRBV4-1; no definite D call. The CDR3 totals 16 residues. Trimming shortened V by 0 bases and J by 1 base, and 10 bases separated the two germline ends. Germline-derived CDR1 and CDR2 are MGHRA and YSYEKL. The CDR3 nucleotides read TGCGCCAGCAGCCAAGATCCAGGTGTGTCCTACAATGAGCAGTTCTTC. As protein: CASSQDPGVSYNEQFF.

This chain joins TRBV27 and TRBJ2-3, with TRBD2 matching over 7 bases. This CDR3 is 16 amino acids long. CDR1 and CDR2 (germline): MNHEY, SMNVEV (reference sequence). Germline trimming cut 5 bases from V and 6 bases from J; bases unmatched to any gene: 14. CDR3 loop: CASSPSSGVLPDTQYF. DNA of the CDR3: TGTGCCAGCAGTCCTTCGAGCGGGGTTCTTCCCGATACGCAGTATTTT.

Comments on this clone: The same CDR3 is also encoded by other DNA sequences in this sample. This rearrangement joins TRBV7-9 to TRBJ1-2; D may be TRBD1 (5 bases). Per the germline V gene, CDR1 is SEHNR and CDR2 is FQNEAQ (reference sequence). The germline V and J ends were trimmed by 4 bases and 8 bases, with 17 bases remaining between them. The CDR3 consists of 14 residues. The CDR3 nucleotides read TGTGCCAGCAGCTCGACTGGGGCTTTCCGAGGCTACACCTTC. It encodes CASSSTGAFRGYTF.

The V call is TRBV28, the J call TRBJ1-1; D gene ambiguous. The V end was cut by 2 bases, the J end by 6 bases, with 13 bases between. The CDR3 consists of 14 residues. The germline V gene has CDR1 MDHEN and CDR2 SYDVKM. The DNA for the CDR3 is TGTGCCAGCAGTTTAGTGACTGAGGTCGCTGAAGCTTTCTTT. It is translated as CASSLVTEVAEAFF.